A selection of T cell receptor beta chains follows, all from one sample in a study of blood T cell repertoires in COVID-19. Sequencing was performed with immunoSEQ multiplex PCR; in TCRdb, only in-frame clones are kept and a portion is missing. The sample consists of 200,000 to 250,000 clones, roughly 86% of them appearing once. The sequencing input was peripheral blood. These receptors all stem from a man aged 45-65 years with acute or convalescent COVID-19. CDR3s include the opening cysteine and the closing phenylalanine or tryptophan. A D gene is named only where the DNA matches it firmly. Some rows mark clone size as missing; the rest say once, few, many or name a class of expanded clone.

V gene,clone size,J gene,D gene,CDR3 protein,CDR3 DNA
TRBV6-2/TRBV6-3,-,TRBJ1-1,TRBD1,CASSYKYRGVNTEAFF,TGTGCCAGCAGTTATAAATACAGGGGAGTCAACACTGAAGCTTTCTTT
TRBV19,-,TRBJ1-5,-,CASSTEGGGNQPQHF,TGTGCCAGTAGTACCGAGGGGGGGGGCAATCAGCCCCAGCATTTT
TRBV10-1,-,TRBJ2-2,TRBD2,CASKAGGSGELFF,TGCGCCAGCAAAGCGGGGGGCTCCGGGGAGCTGTTTTTT
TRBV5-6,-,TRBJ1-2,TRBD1,CASSIEWTGNYGYTF,TGTGCCAGCAGCATTGAATGGACAGGCAACTATGGCTACACCTTC
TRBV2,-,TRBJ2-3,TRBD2,CARGGEGTDTQYF,TGTGCCCGGGGGGGCGAAGGCACAGATACGCAGTATTTT
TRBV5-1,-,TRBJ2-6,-,CASSPAPGVGANVLTF,TGCGCCAGCAGCCCCGCCCCCGGGGTTGGGGCCAACGTCCTGACTTTC
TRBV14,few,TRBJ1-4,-,CASSRSFWGATNEKLFF,TGTGCCAGCAGCCGGTCATTTTGGGGGGCAACTAATGAAAAACTGTTTTTT
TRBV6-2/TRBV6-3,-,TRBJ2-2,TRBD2,CATSRAGDTGELFF,TGTGCCACCAGCCGTGCGGGAGATACCGGGGAGCTGTTTTTT
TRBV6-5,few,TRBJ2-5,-,CASMLAETQYF,TGTGCCAGCATGTTAGCGGAGACCCAGTACTTC
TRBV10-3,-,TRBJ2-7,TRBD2,CAISGTSDSYEQYF,TGTGCCATCAGTGGGACTAGCGACTCCTACGAGCAGTACTTC
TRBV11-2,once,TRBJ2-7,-,CASSFREESYEQYF,TGTGCCAGCAGCTTCAGGGAAGAGAGCTACGAGCAGTACTTC
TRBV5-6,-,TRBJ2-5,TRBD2,CASSNGLAGGLVQETQYF,TGTGCCAGCAGCAACGGACTAGCGGGGGGCCTTGTGCAAGAGACCCAGTACTTC
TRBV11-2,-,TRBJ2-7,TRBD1,CASSLEPGQGASPGFYEQYF,TGTGCCAGCAGCTTAGAGCCGGGACAGGGGGCTTCCCCCGGGTTCTACGAGCAGTACTTC
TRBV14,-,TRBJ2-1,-,CASSQGGISQFF,TGTGCCAGCAGCCAAGGCGGGATCTCCCAGTTCTTC
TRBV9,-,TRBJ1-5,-,CASSVGENQPQHF,TGTGCCAGCAGCGTAGGAGAGAATCAGCCCCAGCATTTT
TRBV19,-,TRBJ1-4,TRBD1,CASSPGQGGEKLFF,TGTGCCAGTAGTCCGGGACAGGGAGGTGAAAAACTGTTTTTT
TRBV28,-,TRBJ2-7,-,CASSFGQGGHEQYF,TGTGCCAGCAGTTTTGGCCAGGGGGGCCACGAGCAGTACTTC
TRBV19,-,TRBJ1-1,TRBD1,CASSPTDRGNTEAFF,TGTGCCAGTAGTCCGACGGACAGGGGGAACACTGAAGCTTTCTTT
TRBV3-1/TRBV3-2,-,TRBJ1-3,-,CASSRITRTGNTIYF,TGTGCCAGCAGCCGAATTACAAGAACTGGAAACACCATATATTTT
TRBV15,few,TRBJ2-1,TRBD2,CATSIRGVDNEQFF,TGTGCCACCAGCATTCGGGGGGTAGACAATGAGCAGTTCTTC
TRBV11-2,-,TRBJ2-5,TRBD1,CASSFDGDRGETQYF,TGTGCCAGCAGCTTCGATGGGGACAGGGGAGAGACCCAGTACTTC
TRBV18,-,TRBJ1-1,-,CASRERGNTEAFF,TGTGCCAGCCGTGAAAGGGGGAACACTGAAGCTTTCTTT
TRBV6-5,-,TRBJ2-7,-,CASRKDSGVSYEQYF,TGTGCCAGCAGGAAGGACAGTGGTGTCTCCTACGAGCAGTACTTC
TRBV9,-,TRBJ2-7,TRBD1,CASSVDGTGGYEQYF,TGTGCCAGCAGCGTAGACGGGACAGGGGGCTACGAGCAGTACTTC
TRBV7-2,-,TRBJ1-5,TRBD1,CASSRDRGNQPQHF,TGTGCCAGCAGCCGGGACAGGGGCAATCAGCCCCAGCATTTT
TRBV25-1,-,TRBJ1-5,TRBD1,CASSWTGTDQPQHF,TGTGCCAGCAGTTGGACAGGGACAGATCAGCCCCAGCATTTT
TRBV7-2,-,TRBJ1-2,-,CASSLTLPNYGYTF,TGTGCCAGCAGCTTGACACTCCCTAACTATGGCTACACCTTC
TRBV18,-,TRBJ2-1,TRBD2,CASSPGLEDEQFF,TGTGCCAGCTCCCCCGGACTAGAGGATGAGCAGTTCTTC
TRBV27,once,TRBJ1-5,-,CASSLSGTLGDQPQHF,TGTGCCAGCAGTTTATCCGGGACACTGGGGGATCAGCCCCAGCATTTT
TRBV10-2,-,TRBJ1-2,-,CASRRENYGYTF,TGCGCCAGCAGGAGAGAGAACTATGGCTACACCTTC
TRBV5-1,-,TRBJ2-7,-,CASSFGGVGTGSYEQYF,TGCGCCAGCAGCTTCGGTGGGGTAGGGACTGGCTCCTACGAGCAGTACTTC
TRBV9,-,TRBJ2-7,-,CASTLGTHGMDEQYF,TGTGCCAGCACGCTGGGGACACATGGAATGGACGAGCAGTACTTC
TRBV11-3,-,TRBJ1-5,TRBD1,CASSFRGQAGQPQHF,TGTGCCAGCAGCTTCCGGGGACAGGCGGGGCAGCCCCAGCATTTT
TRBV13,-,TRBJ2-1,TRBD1,CASSNPTGGYNEQFF,TGTGCCAGCAGCAACCCGACAGGGGGGTACAATGAGCAGTTCTTC
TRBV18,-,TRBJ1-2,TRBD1,CASSPTIQGADGYTF,TGTGCCAGCTCACCGACCATACAGGGGGCGGATGGCTACACCTTC
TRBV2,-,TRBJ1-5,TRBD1,CASSRTGAGNQPQHF,TGTGCCAGCAGTCGTACAGGGGCTGGGAATCAGCCCCAGCATTTT
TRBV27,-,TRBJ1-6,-,CASSSGQMYNSPLHF,TGTGCCAGCAGTAGCGGACAGATGTATAATTCACCCCTCCACTTT
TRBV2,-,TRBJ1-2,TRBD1,CASRGQVFTYGYTF,TGTGCCAGCAGGGGACAGGTTTTTACCTATGGCTACACCTTC
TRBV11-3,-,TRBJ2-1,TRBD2,CASSLGTSPRNEQFF,TGTGCCAGCAGCTTAGGGACTAGCCCTAGGAATGAGCAGTTCTTC
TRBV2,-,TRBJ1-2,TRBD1,CAIRTGEYGYTF,TGTGCCATAAGGACAGGGGAGTATGGCTACACCTTC
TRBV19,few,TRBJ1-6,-,CASSIYQGSSYNSPLHF,TGTGCCAGTAGTATCTATCAGGGGAGCTCCTATAATTCACCCCTCCACTTT
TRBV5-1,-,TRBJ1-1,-,CASSSAPRPWNTEAFF,TGCGCCAGCAGCTCAGCGCCCCGCCCCTGGAACACTGAAGCTTTCTTT
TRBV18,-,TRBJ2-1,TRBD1,CASSRRTGDAYNEQFF,TGTGCCAGCTCACGTCGGACAGGGGATGCCTACAATGAGCAGTTCTTC
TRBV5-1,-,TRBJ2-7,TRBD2,CASRGAGGYEQYF,TGCGCCAGCAGGGGAGCGGGGGGATACGAGCAGTACTTC
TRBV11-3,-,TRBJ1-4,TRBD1,CASSTRQGNEKLFF,TGTGCCAGCAGCACCCGACAGGGGAATGAAAAACTGTTTTTT
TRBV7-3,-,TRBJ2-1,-,CASSLTRVNYNEQFF,TGTGCCAGCAGCTTAACGAGGGTCAATTACAATGAGCAGTTCTTC